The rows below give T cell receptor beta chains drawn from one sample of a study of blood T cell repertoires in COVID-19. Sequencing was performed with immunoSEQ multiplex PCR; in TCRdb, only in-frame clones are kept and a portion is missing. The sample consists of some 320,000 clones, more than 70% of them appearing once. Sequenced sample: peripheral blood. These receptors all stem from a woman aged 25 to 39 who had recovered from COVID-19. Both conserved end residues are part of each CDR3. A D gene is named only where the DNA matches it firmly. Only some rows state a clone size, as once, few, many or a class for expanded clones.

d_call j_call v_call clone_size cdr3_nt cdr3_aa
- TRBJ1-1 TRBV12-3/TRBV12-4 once TGTGCCAGCAGTTTCCGAGGTGAAGCTTTCTTT CASSFRGEAFF
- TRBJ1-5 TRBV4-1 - TGCGCCAGCAGCCAAGACGGCAGGGCCGGACAGCCCCAGCATTTT CASSQDGRAGQPQHF
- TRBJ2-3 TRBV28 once TGTGCCAGCAGTTTTTCTAGCACAGATACGCAGTATTTT CASSFSSTDTQYF
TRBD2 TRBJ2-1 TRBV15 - TGTGCCACCAGCAGAGATGCCCAATTAGAACTAGCGAAGTTCTTC CATSRDAQLELAKFF
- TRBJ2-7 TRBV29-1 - TGCAGCGTTGGACACCTATACGAGCAGTACTTC CSVGHLYEQYF
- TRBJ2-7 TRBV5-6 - TGTGCCAGCAGCTTTAACTACGAGCAGTACTTC CASSFNYEQYF
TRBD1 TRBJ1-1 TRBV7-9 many TGTGCCAGCAGCTTATCCCACCTGACAGGGAAATACACTGAAGCTTTCTTT CASSLSHLTGKYTEAFF
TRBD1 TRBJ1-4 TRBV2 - TGTGCCACAGGGACAGGGGGCACGAATGAAAAACTGTTTTTT CATGTGGTNEKLFF
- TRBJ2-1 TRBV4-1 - TGCGCCAGCAGCCAGGCCGCCCAGGATATCCCCTACAATGAGCAGTTCTTC CASSQAAQDIPYNEQFF
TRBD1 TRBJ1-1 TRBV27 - TGTGCCAGCAGTTCCGGCAGGGGGCGCCGAGCTTTCTTT CASSSGRGRRAFF
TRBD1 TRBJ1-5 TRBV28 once TGTGCCAGCAGTTTATATGGGACAGGGCTCCTCAGCAATCAGCCCCAGCATTTT CASSLYGTGLLSNQPQHF
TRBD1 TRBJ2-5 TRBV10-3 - TGTGCCATGGCCGAGGGACAGGGGGAGACCCAGTACTTC CAMAEGQGETQYF
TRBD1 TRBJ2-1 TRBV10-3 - TGTGCCATCAGTGACCTAGGACAGGTTCGGAATGAGCAGTTCTTC CAISDLGQVRNEQFF
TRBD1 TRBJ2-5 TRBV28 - TGTGCCAGCAGTTCAAGGGACAGCCTACAAGAGACCCAGTACTTC CASSSRDSLQETQYF
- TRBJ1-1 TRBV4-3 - TGCGCCAGCAGCCAAGATAGGGGACTGCGGACTGAAGCTTTCTTT CASSQDRGLRTEAFF
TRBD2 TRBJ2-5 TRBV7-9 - TGTGCCAGCAGCCGAGCGGGGGGCGGGGCCCGAGAGACCCAGTACTTC CASSRAGGGARETQYF
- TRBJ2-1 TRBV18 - TGTGCCAGCTCCCCAGGGGGGGCCTACAATGAGCAGTTCTTC CASSPGGAYNEQFF
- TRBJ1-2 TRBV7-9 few TGTGCCAGCAGCCCGGTGGGGGGGATCTATGGCTACACCTTC CASSPVGGIYGYTF
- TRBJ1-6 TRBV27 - TGTGCCAGGGGGGGGTTTTCACCCCTCCACTTT CARGGFSPLHF
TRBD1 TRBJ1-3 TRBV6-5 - TGTGCCAGCAGTTTCAGGACAGGAGTTGGAAACACCATATATTTT CASSFRTGVGNTIYF
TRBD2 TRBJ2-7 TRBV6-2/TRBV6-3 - TGTGCCAGCAGTTACCGGGGGGGTGAGGACGAGCAGTACTTC CASSYRGGEDEQYF
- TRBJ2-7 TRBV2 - TGTGCCAGCAGTGAGGGTGGCTGGCGGCCCTCCTACGAGCAGTACTTC CASSEGGWRPSYEQYF
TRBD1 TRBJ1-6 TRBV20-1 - TGCAGTGCTAGTCGGACAGGGGGGGGTTCACCCCTCCACTTT CSASRTGGGSPLHF
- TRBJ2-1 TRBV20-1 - TGCAGTGCTAGTCTAGCAGGTAATGAGCAGTTCTTC CSASLAGNEQFF
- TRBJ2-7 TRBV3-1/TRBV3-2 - TGTGCCAGCAGCCTCGGACTTTCAGGCGAGCAGTACTTC CASSLGLSGEQYF
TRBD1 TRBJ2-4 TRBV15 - TGTGCCACCAGCACCCGACAGGGTGGGAACATTCAGTACTTC CATSTRQGGNIQYF
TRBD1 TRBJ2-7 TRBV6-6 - TGTGCCAGCAGTTGGAACAGGGGATACGAGCAGTACTTC CASSWNRGYEQYF
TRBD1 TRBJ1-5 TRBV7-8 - TGTGCCAGCAGCTCGACAGGGTTCCAGCCCCAGCATTTT CASSSTGFQPQHF
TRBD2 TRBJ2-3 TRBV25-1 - TGTGCCAGCACTATAGCGGGGGGGCCTGGAGATACGCAGTATTTT CASTIAGGPGDTQYF